This TCR beta chain was documented in a study of blood T cell repertoires in COVID-19. About the research overall: COVID-19 samples from acute and convalescent phases originated in the United States, Italy and Spain.

Libraries were prepared by immunoSEQ multiplex PCR; TCRdb keeps only in-frame clonotypes and omits some of them. The profile shows about 100,000 clones, 75% to 90% of them singletons. Trimming pared 2 bases from V and 0 bases from J, leaving 16 bases between. Germline CDR1 SGDLS, CDR2 YYNGEE. There are 17 residues in the CDR3. The receptor was isolated from a human donor in a cohort sampled during active COVID-19. Input material: peripheral blood. The chain uses TRBV9 and TRBJ2-3, with D possibly TRBD1 on 5 matching bases. This CDR3 is CASSVKSTDPSTDTQYF. In DNA, the CDR3 is TGTGCCAGCAGCGTGAAGTCGACAGACCCTAGCACAGATACGCAGTATTTT.